The 32 T cell receptor beta chains reported below all come from one sample, sequenced in a study of blood T cell repertoires in COVID-19. This table comes from immunoSEQ multiplex PCR, and its TCRdb copy is limited to in-frame clones, with some not included. Altogether some 430,000 clones are present, roughly 88% being singletons, with the ten largest covering around 0.6%. Material: PBMCs or T cells enriched from blood (not recorded which). The receptors derive from a man younger than 30 who had recovered from COVID-19.

The chain recombines TRBV9 with TRBJ1-5; no definite D call. Trimming removed 4 bases at V and 2 bases at J, with 7 bases between. The CDR3 extends over 13 amino acids. From germline, CDR1 is SGDLS and CDR2 YYNGEE. CDR3 DNA: TGTGCCAGCAGCTCTATGGGCAATCAGCCCCAGCATTTT. It codes for CASSSMGNQPQHF. Looking up the rest from reference TRBV9 and TRBJ1-5 gives the full variable domain: DSGVTQTPKHLITATGQRVTLRCSPRSGDLSVYWYQQSLDQGLQFLIQYYNGEERAKGNILERFSAQQFPDLHSELNLSSLELGDSALYFCASSSMGNQPQHFGDGTRLSIL.

The chain employs TRBV5-1 and TRBJ1-2; 7 nucleotides agree with TRBD1. This CDR3 has 15 residues. Germline V gives CDR1 SGHRS, CDR2 YFSETQ. J gave up 4 bases and V 3 bases, and 9 bases lay outside the gene matches. The chain's CDR3 is CASSSMGQGGYGYTF. The CDR3 coding sequence is TGCGCCAGCAGCTCGATGGGGCAGGGGGGCTATGGCTACACCTTC. The full variable domain, completed using reference TRBV5-1 and TRBJ1-2, is KAGVTQTPRYLIKTRGQQVTLSCSPISGHRSVSWYQQTPGQGLQFLFEYFSETQRNKGNFPGRFSGRQFSNSRSEMNVSTLELGDSALYLCASSSMGQGGYGYTFGSGTRLTVV.

This clone was seen only a few times. The chain joins TRBV27 to TRBJ2-7; 8 positions agree with TRBD1. Looked up from germline, CDR1 is MNHEY and CDR2 is SMNVEV (reference sequence). The CDR3 is made up of 13 amino acids. V lost 5 bases to trimming and J lost 5 bases; unmatched junction nucleotides: 5. CDR3 nucleotide sequence: TGTGCCAGCAGTCTATGGGACAGGAACGAGCAGTACTTC. It codes for CASSLWDRNEQYF.

The DNA of the CDR3 is TGTGCCAGTAGTACAGGGCTAGGCGGGGAGCTGTTTTTT. Encoded protein: CASSTGLGGELFF. The J gene is TRBJ2-2, the V gene TRBV19, with a possible D match to TRBD1 (5 bases). Trimming removed 4 bases from V and 7 bases from J, with 10 bases in between. Germline lookup yields CDR1 LNHDA and CDR2 SQIVND (reference sequence). The CDR3 contains 13 residues.

V gene TRBV11-3 combines with J gene TRBJ1-1, with 8 bases matching TRBD1. The CDR3 contains 15 residues. V lost 5 bases, J lost 1 base, and 6 bases stayed unmatched. Germline V CDR1 and CDR2: SGHNT, YENEEA. In nucleotides, the CDR3 is TGTGCCAGCAGCGTACAGGGGGGGAAGAACACTGAAGCTTTCTTT. It specifies CASSVQGGKNTEAFF.

V is TRBV5-1 and J is TRBJ2-7, with D possibly being TRBD1 (6 bases). The CDR3 runs 12 residues. V lost 2 bases to trimming and J lost 5 bases, with 8 bases between them. CDR1 and CDR2 from the germline V gene are SGHRS and YFSETQ. DNA of the CDR3: TGCGCCAGCAGCTTTCAGGGGAACGAGCAGTACTTC. Translating it yields CASSFQGNEQYF.

This chain links TRBV3-1 (or the pseudogene TRBV3-2) with TRBJ2-5; D is possibly TRBD2 (5 bases). The CDR3 is 15 amino acids. CDR1 LGHDT and CDR2 YNNKEL come from the germline V gene (reference sequence). The germline V and J ends were trimmed by 3 bases and 4 bases, with 15 bases remaining between them. Written as DNA, the CDR3 is TGTGCCAGCAGCCACTCCGGCCATCGGGGAGAGACCCAGTACTTC. It is translated as CASSHSGHRGETQYF.

The J gene is TRBJ2-2, the V gene TRBV12-3 or TRBV12-4; D not resolved. The CDR3 consists of 13 residues. The ends were cut back, 5 bases at V and 1 base at J, with 5 bases in the middle. Written as DNA, the CDR3 is TGTGCCAGCAGTCCCGTGAACACCGGGGAGCTGTTTTTT. Amino acid sequence: CASSPVNTGELFF.

This clone was observed once. The chain is built from TRBV6-5 and TRBJ1-1; no firm D call. Germline V gene lookup returns CDR1 MNHEY and CDR2 SVGAGI. This CDR3 spans 14 amino acids. The V end was cut by 8 bases, the J end by 1 base, with 14 bases between. CDR3 in DNA: TGTGCCAGCGGAGTAGGCGTTAAGAACACTGAAGCTTTCTTT. This sequence encodes CASGVGVKNTEAFF.

This clone was picked up one time. The chain joins TRBV2 to TRBJ2-7, with 14 bases lining up with TRBD2. This CDR3 region has 16 residues. Losses at the gene ends were 8 bases for V and 1 base for J; bases not matched to a gene: 7. Per the germline V gene, CDR1 is SNHLY and CDR2 is FYNNEI. The CDR3 coding sequence is TGTGCCAGCGAGGGGACTAGCGGGGGTCGGTCCTACGAGCAGTACTTC. Protein sequence: CASEGTSGGRSYEQYF.

The V gene is TRBV21-1, the J gene TRBJ1-6; TRBD1, the table's D call, was not compared with the DNA. TRBV21-1 constitutes a pseudogene. The CDR3 is made up of 18 amino acids. The CDR3 bases are TGTGCCAGCAGCTCTCATTGGGACAGAAATCCTTATAATTCACCCCTCCACTTT. Protein product: CASSSHWDRNPYNSPLHF.

The chain is built from TRBV3-1 (or the pseudogene TRBV3-2) and TRBJ1-1, with 7 bases aligning to TRBD1. The germline V gene encodes CDR1 LGHDT and CDR2 YNNKEL (reference sequence). The V gene end was trimmed by 3 bases and the J gene end by 5 bases; junction bases not matched to a gene: 3. The CDR3 covers 13 residues. For the CDR3, the DNA is TGTGCCAGCAGCCAGAGGACAGGTACTGAAGCTTTCTTT. It is translated as CASSQRTGTEAFF.

This sequence joins TRBV28 and TRBJ1-1; D is ambiguous. The CDR3 length is 14 residues. V was pared by 3 bases and J by 0 bases, with 8 bases between. The germline V gene encodes CDR1 MDHEN and CDR2 SYDVKM. The CDR3 loop is CASSFLQLNTEAFF. The CDR3 bases are TGTGCCAGCAGTTTCTTACAATTGAACACTGAAGCTTTCTTT.

V and J are TRBV6-5 and TRBJ1-1, with 7 bases fitting TRBD1. V lost 6 bases to trimming and J lost 0 bases; unmatched junction nucleotides: 7. Germline lookup yields CDR1 MNHEY and CDR2 SVGAGI. CDR3 length: 15 residues. The CDR3 reads CASRARDSVNTEAFF. The CDR3 nucleotides are TGTGCCAGCAGGGCTCGGGACAGTGTGAACACTGAAGCTTTCTTT.

The chain joins TRBV19 to TRBJ1-5; 7 bases are a match to TRBD1. The CDR3 extends over 17 amino acids. Germline CDR1 LNHDA, CDR2 SQIVND (reference sequence). Trimming removed 2 bases from V and 0 bases from J; junction bases left unmatched: 7. DNA for the CDR3: TGTGCCAGTAGTATACCTCGGGACAGCTATAGCAATCAGCCCCAGCATTTT. Its translation is CASSIPRDSYSNQPQHF.

The chain recombines TRBV5-1 with TRBJ2-1, with TRBD2 as a possible D gene (6 bases). V was cut by 4 bases and J by 16 bases, with 21 bases left in between. Germline V gives CDR1 SGHRS, CDR2 YFSETQ. This CDR3 is built from 13 residues. The CDR3 spells CASSLATTNVRFF. Here the CDR3 DNA reads TGCGCCAGCAGCCTAGCGACCACCAATGTTAGATTCTTC.

The rearrangement uses TRBV28 and TRBJ1-2, with 8 bases lining up with TRBD1. Germline-derived CDR1 and CDR2 are MDHEN and SYDVKM. The ends lost 8 bases at V and 4 bases at J; junction bases unmatched: 3. This CDR3 has 12 residues. CDR3 sequence: CASLTGGYGYTF. CDR3 nucleotides: TGTGCCAGCCTTACAGGGGGCTATGGCTACACCTTC.

V gene TRBV9 combines with J gene TRBJ2-5; 8 nucleotides align to TRBD2. The CDR3 loop spans 14 amino acids. Looked up from germline, CDR1 is SGDLS and CDR2 is YYNGEE. The junction had 5 bases not matched to a gene; V was cut back by 3 bases and J by 4 bases. CDR3 DNA sequence: TGTGCCAGCAGCGCGGGACTAGGGGCAGAGACCCAGTACTTC. Its translation: CASSAGLGAETQYF.

The J gene is TRBJ1-2, the V gene TRBV28; TRBD1 is a possible D gene (6 bases). Germline V gene lookup returns CDR1 MDHEN and CDR2 SYDVKM. This CDR3 contains 15 residues. V lost 6 bases, J lost 6 bases, and 20 bases lay in between. The CDR3 protein is CASRPDMTGVHGYTF. For the CDR3, the DNA is TGTGCCAGCAGGCCCGATATGACAGGAGTGCATGGCTACACCTTC.

The chain uses TRBV11-2 and TRBJ2-1, with TRBD2 identical over 7 bases. V trimming: 1 base; J trimming: 1 base; junction bases outside the gene matches: 4. The CDR3 totals 16 residues. Germline CDR1 reads SGHAT; CDR2 reads FQNNGV. This CDR3 is CASSLGPRGSYNEQFF. The CDR3 DNA is TGTGCCAGCAGCTTAGGTCCGCGGGGGTCCTACAATGAGCAGTTCTTC.

The chain carries TRBV4-1 and TRBJ1-2; D perhaps matches TRBD1 (5 bases). Germline values: CDR1 MGHRA, CDR2 YSYEKL. The CDR3 has 15 amino acids. Trimming cost V 0 bases and J 5 bases, with 13 bases left between them. This CDR3 reads CASSQERGARYGYTF. DNA of the CDR3: TGCGCCAGCAGCCAAGAACGTGGGGCTCGGTATGGCTACACCTTC.

The gene calls are TRBV28 and TRBJ2-1; 9 nucleotides line up with TRBD1. V lost 6 bases and J lost 6; bases outside the gene matches: 0. From germline, CDR1 is MDHEN and CDR2 SYDVKM. The CDR3 runs to 12 residues. CDR3 in DNA: TGTGCCAGCAGGGGACAGGGCAATGAGCAGTTCTTC. Translating it yields CASRGQGNEQFF.

The chain carries TRBV10-3 and TRBJ2-7; 7 bases are a match to TRBD2. CDR3 length: 16 residues. Germline CDR1 is ENHRY and CDR2 is SYGVKD. Germline trimming cut 3 bases from V and 2 bases from J; bases unmatched to any gene: 10. The CDR3 protein is CAISDVRSGDTYEQYF. As DNA, the CDR3 is TGTGCCATCAGTGACGTAAGGAGCGGGGATACCTACGAGCAGTACTTC.

The J gene is TRBJ2-5, the V gene TRBV7-9, with 8 bases fitting TRBD1. From germline, CDR1 is SEHNR and CDR2 FQNEAQ (reference sequence). This CDR3 contains 13 residues. The J segment lost 4 bases and the V segment lost 5 bases, leaving 3 bases of the junction unmatched. This CDR3 reads CASSPDRGETQYF. In nucleotides, the CDR3 is TGTGCCAGCAGCCCCGACAGGGGAGAGACCCAGTACTTC.

V is TRBV14 and J is TRBJ1-1; D unclear. There are 11 residues in the CDR3. Germline lookup yields CDR1 SGHDN and CDR2 FVKESK. Trimming took 7 bases from V and 4 from J, leaving 7 bases between them. Here the CDR3 DNA reads TGTGCCAGCATGTTGAGCACTGAAGCTTTCTTT. It is translated as CASMLSTEAFF.

This chain connects TRBV3-1 (or the pseudogene TRBV3-2) to TRBJ2-7, with D maybe TRBD2 (6 bases). The V end lost 6 bases, the J end lost 5 bases, and 14 bases lay between the germline ends. This CDR3 has 13 residues. Germline V lookup: CDR1 LGHDT, CDR2 YNNKEL (reference sequence). The CDR3 coding sequence is TGTGCCAGCAGTCCATCTACTAGCAACGAGCAGTACTTC. Translated, it gives CASSPSTSNEQYF.

A single count supports this clone. The rearrangement joins TRBV5-4 to TRBJ2-5; D is unclear. With 2 bases removed from V and 5 bases from J, the gap between germline ends came to 10 bases. From germline, CDR1 is SGHNT and CDR2 YYREEE (reference sequence). This CDR3 region has 13 residues. In DNA form, the CDR3 reads TGTGCCAGCAGCTTTGGGCTGATGGAGACCCAGTACTTC. Protein product: CASSFGLMETQYF.

The gene calls are TRBV21-1 and TRBJ1-1; the table's D call, TRBD1, was not checked against the DNA. TRBV21-1 constitutes a pseudogene. The length of the CDR3 is 9 residues. CDR3 residues: CASSGGAFF. Here the CDR3 DNA reads TGTGCCAGCTCAGGGGGAGCTTTCTTT.

This clone was picked up a small number of times. The gene calls are TRBV7-2 and TRBJ1-2; TRBD1 agrees at 10 bases. Germline V gene sequence: CDR1 SGHTA, CDR2 FQGNSA. V lost 2 bases, J lost 7 bases, and 10 bases stayed unmatched. CDR3 length: 16 residues. CDR3 loop: CASSLSSTGGGSGYTF. The CDR3 nucleotides are TGTGCCAGCAGCTTAAGTTCGACAGGGGGCGGGAGTGGCTACACCTTC. The full variable domain, rest sourced from reference TRBV7-2 and TRBJ1-2, is GAGVSQSPSNKVTEKGKDVELRCDPISGHTALYWYRQSLGQGLEFLIYFQGNSAPDKSGLPSDRFSAERTGGSVSTLTIQRTQQEDSAVYLCASSLSSTGGGSGYTFGSGTRLTVV.

The chain joins TRBV27 to TRBJ1-2, with a possible D match to TRBD1 (5 bases). V lost 8 bases and J 8 bases, leaving 15 bases between the germline ends. Germline V gene lookup returns CDR1 MNHEY and CDR2 SMNVEV (reference sequence). This CDR3 region has 12 residues. CDR3 sequence (DNA): TGTGCCAGCGGTGGGCACAGGCGGGGCTACACCTTC. Translation: CASGGHRRGYTF.

The rearrangement uses TRBV3-1 (or the pseudogene TRBV3-2) and TRBJ2-5, with D tentatively TRBD2 (5 bases). The ends were cut back, 0 bases at V and 5 bases at J, with 10 bases in the middle. The CDR3 is 14 residues long. The germline CDR1 and CDR2 sequences are LGHDT and YNNKEL (reference sequence). The CDR3 DNA is TGTGCCAGCAGCCAAGATCGGGGTCGGGAGACCCAGTACTTC. It encodes CASSQDRGRETQYF.

This chain links TRBV30 with TRBJ2-7, with 11 bases lining up with TRBD2. CDR3 length: 17 residues. Germline CDR1 is GTSNPN and CDR2 is SVGIG (reference sequence). The trim removed 4 bases at V and 2 bases at J, leaving 13 bases unmatched. CDR3 sequence (DNA): TGTGCCTGGAATAGCCTAGCGGGGGGCCACTTTCCCTACGAGCAGTACTTC. Translated, it gives CAWNSLAGGHFPYEQYF.